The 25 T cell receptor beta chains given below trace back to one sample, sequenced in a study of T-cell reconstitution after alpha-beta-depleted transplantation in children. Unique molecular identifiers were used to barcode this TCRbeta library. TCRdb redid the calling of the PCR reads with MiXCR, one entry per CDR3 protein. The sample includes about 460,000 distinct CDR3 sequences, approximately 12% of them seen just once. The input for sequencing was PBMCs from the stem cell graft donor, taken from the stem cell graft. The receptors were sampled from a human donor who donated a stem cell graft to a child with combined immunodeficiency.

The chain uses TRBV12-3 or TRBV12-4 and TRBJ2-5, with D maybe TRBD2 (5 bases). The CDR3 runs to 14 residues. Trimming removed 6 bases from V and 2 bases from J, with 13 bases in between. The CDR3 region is CASRPSSRQETQYF. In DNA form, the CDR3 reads TGTGCCAGCAGACCCTCTAGCAGACAAGAGACCCAGTACTTC.

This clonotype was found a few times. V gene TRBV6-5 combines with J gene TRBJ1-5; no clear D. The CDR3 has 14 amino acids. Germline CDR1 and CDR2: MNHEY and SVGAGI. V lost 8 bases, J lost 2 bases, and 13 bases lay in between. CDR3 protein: CASLKVFGNQPQHF. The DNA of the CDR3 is TGTGCCAGCCTCAAGGTGTTTGGCAATCAGCCCCAGCATTTT.

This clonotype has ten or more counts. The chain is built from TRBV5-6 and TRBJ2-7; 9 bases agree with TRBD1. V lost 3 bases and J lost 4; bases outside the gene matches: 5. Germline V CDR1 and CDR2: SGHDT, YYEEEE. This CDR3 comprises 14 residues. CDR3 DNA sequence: TGTGCCAGCAGCTGGGGGACAGGGTCGTACGAGCAGTACTTC. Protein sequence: CASSWGTGSYEQYF.

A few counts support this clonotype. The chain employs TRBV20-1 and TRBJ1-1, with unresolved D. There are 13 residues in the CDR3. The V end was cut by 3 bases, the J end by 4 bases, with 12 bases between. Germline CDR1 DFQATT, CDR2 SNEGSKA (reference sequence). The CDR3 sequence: CSASVSLATEAFF. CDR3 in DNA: TGCAGTGCTAGTGTCTCTCTGGCCACTGAAGCTTTCTTT.

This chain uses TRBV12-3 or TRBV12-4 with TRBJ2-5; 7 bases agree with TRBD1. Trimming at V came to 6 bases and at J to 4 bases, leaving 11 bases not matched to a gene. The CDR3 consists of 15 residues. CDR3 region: CASSPRNHRGETQYF. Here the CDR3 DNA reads TGTGCCAGCAGCCCAAGGAATCACAGGGGAGAGACCCAGTACTTC.

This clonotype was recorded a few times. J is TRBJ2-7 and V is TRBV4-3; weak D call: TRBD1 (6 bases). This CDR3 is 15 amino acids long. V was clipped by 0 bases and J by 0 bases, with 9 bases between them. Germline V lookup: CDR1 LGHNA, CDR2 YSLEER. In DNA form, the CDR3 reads TGCGCCAGCAGCCAAGAGAGGACAGCCTCCTACGAGCAGTACTTC. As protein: CASSQERTASYEQYF.

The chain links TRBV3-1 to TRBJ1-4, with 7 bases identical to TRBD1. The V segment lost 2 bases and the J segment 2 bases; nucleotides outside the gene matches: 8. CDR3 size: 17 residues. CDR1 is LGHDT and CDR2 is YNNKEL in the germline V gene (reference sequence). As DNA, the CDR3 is TGTGCCAGCAGCCAACTAAACAGGGGTGGGACTAATGAAAAACTGTTTTTT. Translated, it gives CASSQLNRGGTNEKLFF. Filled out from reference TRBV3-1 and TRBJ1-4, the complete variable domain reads DTAVSQTPKYLVTQMGNDKSIKCEQNLGHDTMYWYKQDSKKFLKIMFSYNNKELIINETVPNRFSPKSPDKAHLNLHINSLELGDSAVYFCASSQLNRGGTNEKLFFGSGTQLSVL.

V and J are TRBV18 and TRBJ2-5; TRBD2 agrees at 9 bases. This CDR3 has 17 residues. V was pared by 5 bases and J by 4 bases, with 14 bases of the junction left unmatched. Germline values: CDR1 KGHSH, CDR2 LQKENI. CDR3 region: CASSAPSGTAGGETQYF. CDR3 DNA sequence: TGTGCCAGCTCAGCCCCCTCCGGGACAGCGGGGGGAGAGACCCAGTACTTC.

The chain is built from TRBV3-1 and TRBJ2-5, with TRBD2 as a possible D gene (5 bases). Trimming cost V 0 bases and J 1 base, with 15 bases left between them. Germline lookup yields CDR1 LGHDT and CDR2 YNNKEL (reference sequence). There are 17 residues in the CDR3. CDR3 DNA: TGTGCCAGCAGCCAAGATTTGAGCGGAACCCTCCAAGAGACCCAGTACTTC. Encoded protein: CASSQDLSGTLQETQYF.

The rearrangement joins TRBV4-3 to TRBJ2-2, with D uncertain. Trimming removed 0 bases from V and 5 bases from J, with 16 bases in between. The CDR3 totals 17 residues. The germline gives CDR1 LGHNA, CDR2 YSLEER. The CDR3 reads CASSQDPKGPWTGELFF. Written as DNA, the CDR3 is TGCGCCAGCAGCCAAGATCCTAAAGGGCCATGGACCGGGGAGCTGTTTTTT.

DNA of the CDR3: TGTGCCGCAGCGCAACAGGGTGAGACAGATACGCAGTATTTT. This sequence encodes CAAAQQGETDTQYF. This chain links TRBV6-2 or TRBV6-3 with TRBJ2-3; tentatively, D is TRBD1 (6 bases). The ends were cut back, 11 bases at V and 3 bases at J, with 18 bases in the middle. Germline V gene lookup returns CDR1 MNHEY and CDR2 SVGEGT. This CDR3 comprises 14 residues.

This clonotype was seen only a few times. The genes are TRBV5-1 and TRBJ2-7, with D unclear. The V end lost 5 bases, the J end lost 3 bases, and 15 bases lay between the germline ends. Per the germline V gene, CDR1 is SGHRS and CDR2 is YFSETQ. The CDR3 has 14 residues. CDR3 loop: CASRWTGGIYEQYF. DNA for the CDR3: TGCGCCAGCAGGTGGACGGGTGGCATCTACGAGCAGTACTTC.

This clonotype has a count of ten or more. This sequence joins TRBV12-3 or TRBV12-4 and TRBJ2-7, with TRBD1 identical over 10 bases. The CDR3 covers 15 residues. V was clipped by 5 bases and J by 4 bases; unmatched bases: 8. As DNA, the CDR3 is TGTGCCAGCAGTCCCGGGACAGGGGCCCCGTACGAGCAGTACTTC. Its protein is CASSPGTGAPYEQYF.

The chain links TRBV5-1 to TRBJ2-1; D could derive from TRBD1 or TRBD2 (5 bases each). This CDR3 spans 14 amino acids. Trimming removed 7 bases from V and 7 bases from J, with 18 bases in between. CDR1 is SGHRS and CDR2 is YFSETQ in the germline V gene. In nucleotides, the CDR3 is TGCGCCAGCTCTGATGGGACGAAAACTAATGAGCAGTTCTTC. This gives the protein CASSDGTKTNEQFF.

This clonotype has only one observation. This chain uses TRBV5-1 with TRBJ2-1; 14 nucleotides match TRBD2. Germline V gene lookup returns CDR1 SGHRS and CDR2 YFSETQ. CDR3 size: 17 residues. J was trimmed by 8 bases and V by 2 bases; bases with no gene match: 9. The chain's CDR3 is CASSFQRLAGGPDEQFF. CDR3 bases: TGCGCCAGCAGCTTCCAACGACTAGCGGGAGGGCCCGATGAGCAGTTCTTC.

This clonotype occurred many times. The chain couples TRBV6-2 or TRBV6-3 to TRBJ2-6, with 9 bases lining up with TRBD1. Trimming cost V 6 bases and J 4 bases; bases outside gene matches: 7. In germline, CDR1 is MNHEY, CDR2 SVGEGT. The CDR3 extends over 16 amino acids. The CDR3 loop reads CASSEQGARGANVLTF. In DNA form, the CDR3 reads TGTGCCAGCAGCGAACAGGGGGCGAGGGGGGCCAACGTCCTGACTTTC.

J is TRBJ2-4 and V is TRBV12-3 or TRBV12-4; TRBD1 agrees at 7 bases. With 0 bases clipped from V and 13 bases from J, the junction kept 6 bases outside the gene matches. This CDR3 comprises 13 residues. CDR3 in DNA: TGTGCCAGCAGTTTAGCGCTCCGGGACAGACAGTACTTC. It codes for CASSLALRDRQYF.

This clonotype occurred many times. The CDR3 DNA sequence: TGCGCCAGCAGCTTGGGGGCAGGGGCTGAGACCCAGTACTTC. Protein: CASSLGAGAETQYF. This chain joins TRBV5-1 and TRBJ2-5; tentative D call: TRBD1 (6 bases). V lost 0 bases, J lost 5 bases, and 11 bases lay in between. Germline CDR1 SGHRS, CDR2 YFSETQ. CDR3 size: 14 residues.

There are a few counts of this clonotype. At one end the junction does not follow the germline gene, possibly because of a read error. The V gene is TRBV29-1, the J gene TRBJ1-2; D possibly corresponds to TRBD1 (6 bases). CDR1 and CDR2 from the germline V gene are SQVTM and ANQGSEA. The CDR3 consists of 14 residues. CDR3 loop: CSVEGRGSSRGYTF. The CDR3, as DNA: TGCAGCGTGGAAGGCAGGGGCTCCTCCAGGGGCTACACCTTC.

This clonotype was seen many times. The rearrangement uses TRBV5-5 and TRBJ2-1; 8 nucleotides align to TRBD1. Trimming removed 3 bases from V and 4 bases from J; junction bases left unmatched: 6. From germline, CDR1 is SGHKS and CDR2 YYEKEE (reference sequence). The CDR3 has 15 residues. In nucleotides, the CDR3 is TGTGCCAGCAGCTCGAAGGACAGGGATTACAATGAGCAGTTCTTC. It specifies CASSSKDRDYNEQFF.

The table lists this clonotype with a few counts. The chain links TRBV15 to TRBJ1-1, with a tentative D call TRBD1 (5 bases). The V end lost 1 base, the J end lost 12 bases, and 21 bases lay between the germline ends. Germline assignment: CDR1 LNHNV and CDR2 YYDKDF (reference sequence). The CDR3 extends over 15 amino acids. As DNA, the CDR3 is TGTGCCACCAGCAGAGTGGAACCAGGGCTGGAGGGCTCTTTCTTT. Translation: CATSRVEPGLEGSFF.

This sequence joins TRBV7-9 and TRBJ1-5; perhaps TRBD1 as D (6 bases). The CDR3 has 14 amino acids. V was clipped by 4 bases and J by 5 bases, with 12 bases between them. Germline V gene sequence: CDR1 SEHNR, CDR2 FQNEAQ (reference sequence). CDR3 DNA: TGTGCCAGCAGCTGGGACACCACGGATCAGCCCCAGCATTTT. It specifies CASSWDTTDQPQHF.

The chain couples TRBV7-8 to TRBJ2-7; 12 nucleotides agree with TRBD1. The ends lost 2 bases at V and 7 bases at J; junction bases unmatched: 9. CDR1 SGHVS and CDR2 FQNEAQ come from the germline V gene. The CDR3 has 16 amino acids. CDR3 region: CASSLNWDRGRDEQYF. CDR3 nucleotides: TGTGCCAGCAGCTTAAATTGGGACAGGGGGCGGGATGAGCAGTACTTC.

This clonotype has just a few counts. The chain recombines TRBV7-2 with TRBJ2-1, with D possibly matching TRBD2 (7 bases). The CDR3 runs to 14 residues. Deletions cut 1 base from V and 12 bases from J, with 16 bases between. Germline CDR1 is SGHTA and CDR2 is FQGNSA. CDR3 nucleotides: TGTGCCAGCAGCTTAGTAGGGGGGGAGAGGACGCAGTTCTTC. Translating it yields CASSLVGGERTQFF.

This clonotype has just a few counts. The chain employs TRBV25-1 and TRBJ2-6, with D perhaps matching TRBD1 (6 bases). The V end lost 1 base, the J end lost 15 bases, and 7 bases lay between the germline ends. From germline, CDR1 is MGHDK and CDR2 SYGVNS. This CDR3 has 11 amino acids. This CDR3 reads CASSELGHLTF. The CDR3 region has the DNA TGTGCCAGCAGTGAATTGGGACACCTGACTTTC.